The clone carrying this T cell receptor (beta chain) was picked up many times. Its target is unknown. This sample is part of a study of CD8 T cells in ankylosing spondylitis. Study-level points and caveats: Some motif variants had been reported before (in reactive arthritis synovial fluid and blood). Researchers reportedly found disease-linked clones significantly enriched in matched ankylosing spondylitis synovial fluid. Seemingly distinctive of ankylosing spondylitis blood was a TCR beta motif formed by eight highly homologous variants.

The length of the CDR3 is 14 residues. Per the germline V gene, CDR1 is SGDLS and CDR2 is YYNGEE. V gave up 0 bases and J gave up 10 bases, with 11 bases separating them. TCRdb reprocessed the 5' RACE reads with MiXCR, giving one entry per CDR3 protein. The table has some 140,000 distinct CDR3 sequences, roughly 8% seen once. This receptor was obtained from a male donor with ankylosing spondylitis. The sequencing input was synovial fluid, either unsorted or a sorted T cell fraction (not recorded which). V gene TRBV9 combines with J gene TRBJ1-6; D not certain. The CDR3 DNA reads TGTGCCAGCAGCGTAGGGGCCCTAGAATCACCCCTCCACTTT. Residues: CASSVGALESPLHF.